Each of the 18 T cell receptor beta chains below was sequenced from the same sample in a study of shared clonotypes between healthy human individuals (TCRdb year 2020). The method behind the library was the immunoSEQ multiplex PCR assay. The immuneACCESS repertoire file appears here via TCRdb, limited to in-frame rearrangements. These files lack a portion of the clones; in checked studies, under half of the deficit traces to unresolved V genes, and the cause of the others is not known. The sample profile shows about 1 million clones; more than 65% of them were found once. The ten top clones hold about 1.5% of the sample. The sequencing input was memory CD4+ T cells sorted from blood. This specimen's cell subset or site label, interpreted: CD45RA-negative fraction. The receptors were gathered from a young man in good health.

This clone was counted a few times. The gene calls are TRBV28 and TRBJ1-6; weak D call: TRBD1 (5 bases). Germline loops: CDR1 MDHEN, CDR2 SYDVKM. The CDR3 runs to 14 residues. V lost 6 bases to trimming and J lost 7 bases, with 13 bases between them. In DNA form, the CDR3 reads TGTGCCAGCAGCCTAGACAGTGAGAATTCACCCCTCCACTTT. Translated: CASSLDSENSPLHF.

A few counts support this clone. The chain joins TRBV11-2 to TRBJ1-6; no reliable D call. Germline CDR1 is SGHAT and CDR2 is FQNNGV. The V end lost 4 bases, the J end lost 7 bases, and 11 bases lay between the germline ends. The CDR3 is 14 residues long. The CDR3 is CASSSLPPNSPLHF. CDR3 DNA: TGTGCCAGCAGCTCCCTACCCCCAAATTCACCCCTCCACTTT.

The V and J genes are TRBV10-3 and TRBJ1-5, with D possibly matching TRBD1 (5 bases). The germline V gene encodes CDR1 ENHRY and CDR2 SYGVKD. Trimming took off 8 bases at V and 2 bases at J, with 10 bases between the two ends. The CDR3 has 13 amino acids. The CDR3 DNA sequence: TGTGCCATCGGATTGGGGGGCAATCAGCCCCAGCATTTT. It translates to CAIGLGGNQPQHF.

As regards this clone: This sample also contains other DNA sequences that code for the same CDR3. The rearrangement links TRBV28 to TRBJ2-7; D could derive from TRBD1 or TRBD2 (5 bases each). CDR1 is MDHEN, CDR2 SYDVKM, per germline. This CDR3 spans 14 amino acids. V was clipped by 2 bases and J by 0 bases, with 8 bases between them. This CDR3 reads CASSLVGGSYEQYF. The CDR3 coding sequence is TGTGCCAGCAGTTTAGTTGGGGGCTCCTACGAGCAGTACTTC.

This rearrangement joins TRBV5-4 to TRBJ2-7, with D possibly TRBD2 on 5 matching bases. Deletions cut 0 bases from V and 7 bases from J, with 8 bases between. The CDR3 runs 12 residues. Germline V lookup: CDR1 SGHNT, CDR2 YYREEE (reference sequence). CDR3 sequence (DNA): TGTGCCAGCAGCTTGGCGGGAAGGGAGCAGTACTTC. Translating it yields CASSLAGREQYF.

The chain uses TRBV25-1 and TRBJ2-2; TRBD2 matches 8 bases. Unmatched junction bases numbered 14, after V lost 7 bases and J lost 4 bases. Per germline, CDR1 MGHDK and CDR2 SYGVNS. CDR3 length equals 17 residues. CDR3 sequence: CASKPGGGAFGTGELFF. In nucleotides, the CDR3 is TGTGCCAGCAAGCCGGGAGGGGGGGCGTTTGGCACCGGGGAGCTGTTTTTT.

About this clone: The same CDR3 arises from other DNA sequences in this sample as well. The V call is TRBV20-1, the J call TRBJ2-3; D unclear. The germline V gene has CDR1 DFQATT and CDR2 SNEGSKA (reference sequence). The CDR3 has 11 amino acids. The V gene lost 5 bases and the J gene lost 1 base, with 4 bases spanning the gap. In DNA, the CDR3 is TGCAGTGCTGCCCGCACAGATACGCAGTATTTT. Its protein is CSAARTDTQYF.

V is TRBV5-4 and J is TRBJ1-1; D ambiguous. Trimming took off 0 bases at V and 1 base at J, with 7 bases between the two ends. The CDR3 is made up of 14 amino acids. CDR1 and CDR2 (germline): SGHNT, YYREEE (reference sequence). Here the CDR3 DNA reads TGTGCCAGCAGCTTGGCCGCGGCGAACACTGAAGCTTTCTTT. Translation: CASSLAAANTEAFF. Using reference TRBV5-4 and TRBJ1-1 for the parts outside the CDR3, the full variable domain is ETGVTQSPTHLIKTRGQQVTLRCSSQSGHNTVSWYQQALGQGPQFIFQYYREEENGRGNFPPRFSGLQFPNYSSELNVNALELDDSALYLCASSLAAANTEAFFGQGTRLTVV.

The chain employs TRBV7-9 and TRBJ2-5; TRBD1 matches 9 bases. This CDR3 is built from 16 residues. J gave up 1 base and V 0 bases, and 3 bases lay outside the gene matches. Germline V gene data show CDR1 as SEHNR and CDR2 as FQNEAQ (reference sequence). The CDR3 nucleotides are TGTGCCAGCAGCTTAGCCCGGGACAGGGCCCAAGAGACCCAGTACTTC. It yields the protein CASSLARDRAQETQYF.

About this clone itself: A read error may be the cause here, since a much bigger clone is one base away. The identical CDR3 is also encoded by other nucleotide sequences in the sample. The genes are TRBV6-5 and TRBJ1-2, with D maybe TRBD1 (5 bases). Looked up from germline, CDR1 is MNHEY and CDR2 is SVGAGI. CDR3 length equals 13 residues. Between the trimmed V and J ends, which lost 6 bases and 2 bases, there was a span of 10 bases. CDR3 sequence reads: CASSRDGNYGYTF. The CDR3 DNA reads as TGTGCCAGCAGCCGGGACGGGAACTATGGCTACACCTTC.

This clone was detected only once. Within the sample, other DNA sequences also encode this same CDR3. The rearrangement uses TRBV5-4 and TRBJ2-1, with 7 positions matching TRBD2. CDR3 size: 15 residues. Per the germline V gene, CDR1 is SGHNT and CDR2 is YYREEE (reference sequence). V dropped 0 bases and J dropped 1; count of bases not matched to a gene: 1. CDR3 sequence: CASSLGGGSYNEQFF. In DNA form, the CDR3 reads TGTGCCAGCAGCTTGGGCGGGGGTTCCTACAATGAGCAGTTCTTC. The full variable domain, in which reference TRBV5-4 and TRBJ2-1 provide the parts outside the CDR3, is ETGVTQSPTHLIKTRGQQVTLRCSSQSGHNTVSWYQQALGQGPQFIFQYYREEENGRGNFPPRFSGLQFPNYSSELNVNALELDDSALYLCASSLGGGSYNEQFFGPGTRLTVL.

The chain joins TRBV21-1 to TRBJ2-6; TRBD2 reflects the table's D call only, with no check against the DNA. TRBV21-1 is described as a pseudogene. The length of the CDR3 is 16 residues. CDR3 amino acids: CASRPCDISGANVLTF. The CDR3 bases are TGTGCCAGCCGTCCTTGCGATATCTCTGGGGCCAACGTCCTGACTTTC.

The J gene is TRBJ1-5, the V gene TRBV7-2; no clear D gene. With 5 bases removed from V and 3 bases from J, the gap between germline ends came to 11 bases. The CDR3 runs 14 residues. Germline CDR1 SGHTA, CDR2 FQGNSA. The CDR3 bases are TGTGCCAGCAGCCCCGCCCGCTTCAATCAGCCCCAGCATTTT. Protein: CASSPARFNQPQHF.

Turning to this clone: This may be a read error, as it is one base from a much larger clone. Other nucleotide sequences in the sample specify the same CDR3. The chain couples TRBV5-1 to TRBJ2-2; maybe TRBD1 (6 bases). The CDR3 contains 15 residues. The germline gives CDR1 SGHRS, CDR2 YFSETQ. Trimming cost V 5 bases and J 0 bases, with 11 bases left between them. CDR3 DNA: TGCGCCAGCAGACCCGGGACAACGAACACCGGGGAGCTGTTTTTT. It translates to CASRPGTTNTGELFF.

The chain employs TRBV9 and TRBJ2-6; D possibly corresponds to TRBD1 (6 bases). In germline, CDR1 is SGDLS, CDR2 YYNGEE. Trimming stripped 0 bases from V and 2 bases from J, with 6 bases between. The length of the CDR3 is 15 residues. CDR3 in amino acids: CASSVGDTGANVLTF. The CDR3 coding sequence is TGTGCCAGCAGCGTAGGGGACACTGGGGCCAACGTCCTGACTTTC.

For this clone: The junction does not match germline at one end; this may be a read error. The CDR3 DNA reads TGTACCAGCAGCCGCAGGGGGCCTAGCACAGATACGCAGTATTTT. Protein sequence: CTSSRRGPSTDTQYF. The chain carries TRBV5-6 and TRBJ2-3; TRBD1 matches at 8 bases. The germline V gene has CDR1 SGHDT and CDR2 YYEEEE. CDR3 length: 15 residues.

A word on this clone: A read error may explain this, as a much larger clone is one base away. The chain is built from TRBV7-8 and TRBJ2-2, with D unresolved. The CDR3 contains 13 residues. Trimming pared 4 bases from V and 1 base from J, leaving 4 bases between. Germline V CDR1 and CDR2: SGHVS, FQNEAQ. The CDR3 region is CASSSMNTGELFF. In DNA form, the CDR3 reads TGTGCCAGCAGCTCAATGAACACCGGGGAGCTGTTTTTT.

The chain joins TRBV7-9 to TRBJ2-7, with D perhaps being TRBD1 or TRBD2 (5 bases each). There are 12 residues in the CDR3. Germline lookup yields CDR1 SEHNR and CDR2 FQNEAQ (reference sequence). Trimming shortened V by 5 bases and J by 5 bases, and 10 bases separated the two germline ends. CDR3 protein: CASSRVGDEQYF. CDR3 DNA sequence: TGTGCCAGCAGCCGAGTGGGGGACGAGCAGTACTTC.